This is a list of T cell receptor beta chains from one sample in a study of blood T cell repertoires in COVID-19. TCRdb keeps only in-frame clones here, not all; method: immunoSEQ multiplex PCR. The sample records fewer than 250,000 clones, around 81% being singletons. Input material: peripheral blood. The receptors were sampled from an older woman with active or convalescent COVID-19. The conserved cysteine and the conserved F or W are not part of the CDR3 here.

v_gene	len	j_gene	CDR3aa
TRBV15	15	TRBJ2-3	ATSRDGVEGPTDTQY
TRBV6-5	12	TRBJ2-1	ATTLGQNYNEQF
TRBV19	13	TRBJ2-1	ASRSPGNKPSEQF
TRBV19	11	TRBJ2-5	ASSILQGKTQY
TRBV2	13	TRBJ2-1	ASSGKAGGLDEQF
TRBV29-1	11	TRBJ1-1	SAGTGGLTEAF
TRBV6-8	13	TRBJ1-6	ASTSIGQENSPLH
TRBV5-1	14	TRBJ2-3	ASSLVRGGLTDTQY
TRBV12-5	11	TRBJ1-1	ASGLNGLTEAF
TRBV4-1	15	TRBJ2-2	ASSQATSGRLPRELF
TRBV6-1	14	TRBJ1-6	ASSEQGGAVESPLH
TRBV7-8	11	TRBJ2-1	ASSFRSYNEQF
TRBV19	13	TRBJ2-7	ASRPGTGNLYEQY
TRBV19	14	TRBJ2-2	ASSISRDMNTGELF
TRBV7-2	15	TRBJ2-6	ASSLGVLPGGANVLT
TRBV24-1	11	TRBJ1-2	ATSDLPRDGYT
TRBV6-5	13	TRBJ1-3	ASSQGRESGNTIY
TRBV7-3	12	TRBJ2-2	ASSPGLQTGELF
TRBV5-6	13	TRBJ2-5	ASSPLTGMEETQY
TRBV5-8	14	TRBJ2-3	ASSLWSGGVSDTQY
TRBV7-3	14	TRBJ2-1	ASSSAGTGLSNEQF
TRBV2	13	TRBJ2-1	ASGSELAGGNEQF
TRBV12-3/TRBV12-4	9	TRBJ2-5	ASSWGQTQY
TRBV5-6	15	TRBJ1-6	ASSSVPDRDWNSPLH
TRBV28	12	TRBJ2-5	ASSPPDKQETQY
TRBV11-3	18	TRBJ2-6	ASSSPRLAGSPSGANVLT
TRBV19	14	TRBJ2-7	ASSRQGGIRTNEQY
TRBV11-2	10	TRBJ1-3	ASSTSGNTIY
TRBV3-1/TRBV3-2	12	TRBJ1-1	ASSHGGRYTEAF
TRBV5-1	13	TRBJ2-3	ASSLAGGPSDTQY
TRBV28	13	TRBJ2-3	ASRPGTGALDTQY
TRBV6-1	11	TRBJ1-6	ASSEGRNSPLH
TRBV5-4	14	TRBJ2-1	ASSLGLAGVGNEQF
TRBV29-1	11	TRBJ2-1	SVTDSYYNEQF
TRBV3-1/TRBV3-2	16	TRBJ1-1	ASSQSRLRGLVGTEAF
TRBV5-1	12	TRBJ2-5	ASSSTTFQETQY
TRBV7-2	14	TRBJ1-4	ASSLEENRANEKLF
TRBV5-1	16	TRBJ2-1	ASSRLGAGTSGWNEQF
TRBV11-3	13	TRBJ1-1	ASSLEGRRNTEAF
TRBV5-3	13	TRBJ2-5	ARSHSGGAQETQY
TRBV7-2	14	TRBJ2-3	ASSLGAGGRPDTQY
TRBV18	10	TRBJ2-1	ASWGTDNEQF
TRBV6-5	13	TRBJ1-4	ASSRQGGTNEKLF
TRBV28	13	TRBJ2-5	ASSLFQGSQETQY
TRBV21-1	13	TRBJ1-1	ASNLLGQGATEAF
TRBV19	13	TRBJ2-1	ASSRLDRTYNEQF
TRBV19	12	TRBJ2-3	ASSPRGSTDTQY
TRBV10-2	12	TRBJ2-1	ASNTRTGYNEQF
TRBV7-3	12	TRBJ2-3	ASSLGISTDTQY
TRBV7-2	13	TRBJ2-3	ASSPRTSGEDTQY
TRBV5-6	12	TRBJ1-6	ASSFNAGNSPLH
TRBV2	12	TRBJ1-5	ASSQGNSNQPQH
TRBV7-9	13	TRBJ2-5	ASSLAAGGGETQY
TRBV13	13	TRBJ2-2	ASSLGLGRTGELF
TRBV10-2	13	TRBJ2-1	ASRILAGSYNEQF
TRBV5-6	12	TRBJ2-1	ASSLTRRGNEQF
TRBV5-1	14	TRBJ2-1	ASSLVATGGYNEQF
TRBV29-1	11	TRBJ1-2	SVVLGQGAGYT
TRBV3-1/TRBV3-2	11	TRBJ2-3	ASSQAGTDTQY
TRBV5-1	14	TRBJ2-1	ASSLWTSGERGEQF